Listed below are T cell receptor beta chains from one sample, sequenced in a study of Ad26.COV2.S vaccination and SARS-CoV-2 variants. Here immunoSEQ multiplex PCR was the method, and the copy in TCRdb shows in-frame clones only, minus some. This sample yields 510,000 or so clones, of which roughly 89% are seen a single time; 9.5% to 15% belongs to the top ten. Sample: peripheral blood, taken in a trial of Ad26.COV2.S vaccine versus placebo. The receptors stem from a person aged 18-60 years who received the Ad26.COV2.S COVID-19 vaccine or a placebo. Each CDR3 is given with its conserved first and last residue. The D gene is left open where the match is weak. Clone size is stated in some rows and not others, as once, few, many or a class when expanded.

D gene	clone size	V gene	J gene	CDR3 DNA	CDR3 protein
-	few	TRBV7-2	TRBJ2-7	TGTGCCAGCAGCTTAGCAAGACAGAGGTACGAGCAGTACTTC	CASSLARQRYEQYF
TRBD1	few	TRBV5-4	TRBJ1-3	TGTGCCAGCAGCTTCGACAGGGGCTCTGGAAACACCATATATTTT	CASSFDRGSGNTIYF
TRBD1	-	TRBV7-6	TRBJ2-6	TGTGCCAGCAGCCCCACATCCGGACAGGACTTCTCTGGGGCCAACGTCCTGACTTTC	CASSPTSGQDFSGANVLTF
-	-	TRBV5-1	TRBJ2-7	TGCGCCAGCAGCAGGGGGGCGGGAGTGGTCTACGAGCAGTACTTC	CASSRGAGVVYEQYF
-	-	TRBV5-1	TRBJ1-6	TGCGCCAGCAGCTTGGGAGGGCAGGGGACCAATTCACCCCTCCACTTT	CASSLGGQGTNSPLHF
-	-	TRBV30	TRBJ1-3	TGTGCCTGGGGGCCCTCTGCTCGAAACACCATATATTTT	CAWGPSARNTIYF
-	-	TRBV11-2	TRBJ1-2	TGTGCCAGCAGCTTAGATGGTCGGTATGGCTACACCTTC	CASSLDGRYGYTF
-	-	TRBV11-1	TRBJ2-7	TGTGCCAGCAGCGACCGTAAACAGGGCACCTACGAGCAGTACTTC	CASSDRKQGTYEQYF
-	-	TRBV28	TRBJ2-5	TGTGCCAGCAGCCCGAAAACCGAGACCCAGTACTTC	CASSPKTETQYF
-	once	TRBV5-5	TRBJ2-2	TGTGCCAGCAGGGACGGGACACGGAGAACCGGGGAGCTGTTTTTT	CASRDGTRRTGELFF
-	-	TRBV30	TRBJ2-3	TGTGCCTGGAGTCTAAAAACTAGTACACTCACAGATACGCAGTATTTT	CAWSLKTSTLTDTQYF
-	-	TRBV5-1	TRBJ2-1	TGCGCCAGCAGCTTGGTTTTGCGGGATAGCTACAATGAGCAGTTCTTC	CASSLVLRDSYNEQFF
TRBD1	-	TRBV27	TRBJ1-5	TGTGCCACCTCGGAACGGACAGGTCCAAATCAGCCCCAGCATTTT	CATSERTGPNQPQHF
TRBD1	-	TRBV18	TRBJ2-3	TGTGCCAGCTCAAGAAACAGGGGGACTGCAGATACGCAGTATTTT	CASSRNRGTADTQYF
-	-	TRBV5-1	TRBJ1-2	TGCGCCAGCAGCCTTACCGATGACCGCCTTGGAGGCTACACCTTC	CASSLTDDRLGGYTF
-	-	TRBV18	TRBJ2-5	TGTGCCAGCTCAGTGGGACGGAGCACAGAGACCCAGTACTTC	CASSVGRSTETQYF
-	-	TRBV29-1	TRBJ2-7	TGCAGCGTTGAAGACACCTTCTCCTACGAGCAGTACTTC	CSVEDTFSYEQYF
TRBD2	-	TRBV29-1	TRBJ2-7	TGCAGCGTTGAAGATCGGTCTAGCGGAATCTACGAGCAGTACTTC	CSVEDRSSGIYEQYF
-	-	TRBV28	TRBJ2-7	TGTGCCAGCAGTTTTAAAAGGAGCGCGGGGCCCGTCGGGCGAGAGCAGTACTTC	CASSFKRSAGPVGREQYF
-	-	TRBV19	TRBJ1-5	TGTGCCAGTAGTCAGGCCCCCGGGGGGAATCAGCCCCAGCATTTT	CASSQAPGGNQPQHF
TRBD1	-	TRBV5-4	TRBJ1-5	TGTGCCAGCAGCCCCGGGACAGGTACCAATCAGCCCCAGCATTTT	CASSPGTGTNQPQHF
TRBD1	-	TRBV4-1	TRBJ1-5	TGCGCCAGCAGCCGCGACAGGGGAAGGCAGCCCCAGCATTTT	CASSRDRGRQPQHF
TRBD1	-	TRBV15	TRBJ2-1	TGTGCCACCAGCAGAGAAGGACAGGTAGGGCATGAGCAGTTCTTC	CATSREGQVGHEQFF
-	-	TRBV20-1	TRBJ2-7	TGCAGTGCTAGTAGCTCAGGTGGTTACGAGCAGTACTTC	CSASSSGGYEQYF
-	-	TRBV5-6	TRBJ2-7	TGTGCCAGCAGCTTGGCTCGGGGATCTTACTACGAGCAGTACTTC	CASSLARGSYYEQYF